The source of this TCR beta chain is a study of T cells after yellow fever vaccination. This clonotype has ten or more counts. Its specificity is not known. Template switching with 5'RACE generated the TCR cDNA and added a universal primer site and UMIs. TCRdb reanalysed the 5' RACE reads using MiXCR and keeps one entry per CDR3 protein. The sample contains about 350,000 distinct CDR3 sequences, roughly 8.3% of which appear only once. Germline loops: CDR1 DFQATT, CDR2 SNEGSKA (reference sequence). CDR3 length: 10 amino acids. V was clipped by 4 bases and J by 5 bases, with 5 bases between them. Findings and limits, study-wide: Once the booster was given, most primary-vaccination clones reappeared, at just under 98% for CD4 and 85% to 90% for CD8. One caveat is that FACS-sorted repertoires could contain abundant clonotypes contaminating from the bulk population. A faster peak, day 5 versus 15, was reached by the weaker secondary response.

The receptor's source is a man between 18 and 35 years old who received the YFV17D yellow fever vaccine. The starting material was PBMCs, obtained roughly seven weeks after the first yellow fever vaccination. The chain combines TRBV20-1 with TRBJ1-2; D is undetermined. The CDR3 bases are TGCAGTGCTACCTATTATGGCTACACCTTC. This encodes CSATYYGYTF.